The 27 T cell receptor beta chains in this list originate from one sample, sequenced in a study of T cell clonality in common variable immunodeficiency. Using immunoSEQ multiplex PCR, the repertoire was profiled, and TCRdb retains in-frame clones only, with some absent. The sample includes roughly 7,300 clones, none of them occurring once. Their antigens are not known. Study-level findings and limits: Reportedly, TCR beta sequences from common variable immunodeficiency showed fewer deletions and N-nucleotide insertions.

The sample taken for sequencing was peripheral blood mononuclear cells. The receptor set was obtained from a human donor with common variable immunodeficiency.

This clone showed up many times. The read terminates 3 residues before the CDR3 end, so the remaining end is supplied by the germline J gene. The rearrangement uses TRBV19 and TRBJ2-7; TRBD1 matches at 8 bases. The CDR3 extends over 13 amino acids. The junction had 4 bases not matched to a gene; V was cut back by 3 bases and J by 6 bases. CDR1 and CDR2 (germline): LNHDA, SQIVND (reference sequence). Here the CDR3 reads CASSIAGQGEQYF. CDR3 DNA, as far as it was read: TGTGCCAGTAGTATCGCAGGACAGGGCGAG.

The table lists this clone with many counts. The read is 3 residues too short to cover the CDR3 end, so that end is filled in from the germline J gene. The chain is built from TRBV7-6 and TRBJ2-3, with 9 bases fitting TRBD2. CDR3 length: 14 amino acids. Trimming cost V 3 bases and J 3 bases; bases outside gene matches: 1. The germline V gene has CDR1 SGHVS and CDR2 FNYEAQ. The sequenced CDR3 bases are TGTGCCAGCAGCTTGGGACTAGCTACAGATACG. This codes for CASSLGLATDT. The full CDR3 reads CASSLGLATDTQYF.

Many counts were recorded for this clone. Sequencing ends 3 residues short of the CDR3 end; the germline J gene provides the rest. The rearrangement uses TRBV7-9 and TRBJ2-3; D is unresolved. The CDR3 extends over 14 amino acids. V dropped 1 base and J dropped 1 base, with 6 bases sitting between them. CDR1 and CDR2 from the germline V gene are SEHNR and FQNEAQ (reference sequence). The CDR3 bases that were read are TGTGCCAGCAGCTTAGTCCCTGGCACAGATACG. Translating gives CASSLVPGTDT. The CDR3 as a whole reads CASSLVPGTDTQYF. Full variable domain (missing parts from reference TRBV7-9 and TRBJ2-3): DTGVSQNPRHKITKRGQNVTFRCDPISEHNRLYWYRQTLGQGPEFLTYFQNEAQLEKSRLLSDRFSAERPKGSFSTLEIQRTEQGDSAMYLCASSLVPGTDTQYFGPGTRLTVL.

About this clone itself: The read falls 3 residues short of the CDR3 end, and the missing part is taken from the germline J gene. The chain has TRBV19 and TRBJ2-5; 7 bases agree with TRBD1. The germline gives CDR1 LNHDA, CDR2 SQIVND (reference sequence). CDR3 length: 16 amino acids. J lost 5 bases, V lost 5 bases, and 14 bases had no gene match. The CDR3 bases that were read are TGTGCCAGTAGTCTCACCGGGACAGAAGTCAGTGAGACC. Residues: CASSLTGTEVSET. The full-length CDR3 reads as CASSLTGTEVSETQYF.

Comments on this clone: The observed sequence ends 3 residues before the CDR3 terminus, with the missing tail filled in from the germline J gene. The chain joins TRBV18 to TRBJ2-1; D might be TRBD1 (6 bases). Germline assignment: CDR1 KGHSH and CDR2 LQKENI. The V gene lost 4 bases and the J gene lost 4 bases, with 8 bases spanning the gap. This CDR3 spans 13 amino acids. CDR3: CASSLDSYNEQFF. The DNA read from the CDR3 is TGTGCCAGCTCACTGGACAGTTACAATGAG.

This clone was recorded a few times. The read halts 3 residues ahead of the CDR3 end, with the missing end drawn from the germline J gene. The chain joins TRBV7-3 to TRBJ2-1; 10 nucleotides match TRBD2. The CDR3 length is 15 residues. Germline CDR1 and CDR2: SGHTA and FQGTGA. V was clipped by 0 bases and J by 7 bases; unmatched bases: 3. Incomplete CDR3 DNA: TGTGCCAGCAGCTTAACCCCTAGCGGGAGAAATGAG. This sequence encodes CASSLTPSGRNE. Given in full, the CDR3 is CASSLTPSGRNEQFF. The variable domain in full, completed from reference TRBV7-3 and TRBJ2-1, reads GAGVSQTPSNKVTEKGKYVELRCDPISGHTALYWYRQSLGQGPEFLIYFQGTGAADDSGLPNDRFFAVRPEGSVSTLKIQRTERGDSAVYLCASSLTPSGRNEQFFGPGTRLTVL.

This clone rates as medium-sized (0.01 to 0.1%). CDR3 bases read: TGTGCCAGTACCCTCCGGGCAGGGGAA. Encoded protein: CASTLRAGE. The whole CDR3 sequence reads CASTLRAGEAFF. The chain recombines TRBV19 with TRBJ1-1, with a weak D call TRBD1 (5 bases). The CDR3 goes on 3 residues after the read ends, and that part is filled in from the germline J gene. This CDR3 contains 12 residues. Germline V lookup: CDR1 LNHDA, CDR2 SQIVND (reference sequence).

This clone has a handful of counts. The observed sequence ends 3 residues before the CDR3 terminus, with the missing tail filled in from the germline J gene. The gene calls are TRBV7-8 and TRBJ2-5, with a weak D call TRBD1 (5 bases). Per germline, CDR1 SGHVS and CDR2 FQNEAQ. CDR3 length: 14 residues. Trimming left V 2 bases short and J 0 bases short, with 7 bases between. CDR3 DNA, as far as it was read: TGTGCCAGCAGCTTAAGACAGTACCAAGAGACC. It specifies CASSLRQYQET. The CDR3, in full, reads CASSLRQYQETQYF.

Concerning this clone: The read is 3 residues too short to cover the CDR3 end, so that end is filled in from the germline J gene. V and J are TRBV30 and TRBJ1-1; possible D gene TRBD1, 6 bases. The ends were cut back, 4 bases at V and 0 bases at J, with 18 bases in the middle. CDR1 is GTSNPN, CDR2 SVGIG, per germline (reference sequence). This CDR3 has 16 residues. The sequenced part of the CDR3 DNA is TGTGCCTGGACTACGGACAGAATTGCCATGAACACTGAA. Its translation: CAWTTDRIAMNTE. The CDR3, in full, reads CAWTTDRIAMNTEAFF.

Comments on this clone: The read comes to an end 3 residues before the CDR3 does, leaving the germline J gene to fill in the end. The chain couples TRBV7-6 to TRBJ1-4; 8 bases line up with TRBD1. V dropped 5 bases and J dropped 6; count of bases not matched to a gene: 8. The CDR3 runs 15 residues. Germline CDR1 reads SGHVS; CDR2 reads FNYEAQ. CDR3 bases read: TGTGCCAGCAGCGAAGCAGGGGGCGATTATGAAAAA. Translated: CASSEAGGDYEK. The CDR3 in full is CASSEAGGDYEKLFF.

This clone occurred many times. Read coverage stops 3 residues before the CDR3 terminus; the germline J gene supplies the remainder. The V call is TRBV19, the J call TRBJ2-3, with a weak D call TRBD2 (6 bases). This CDR3 contains 10 residues. CDR1 is LNHDA and CDR2 is SQIVND in the germline V gene (reference sequence). The CDR3 here is CASGVAAQYF. The sequenced part of the CDR3 DNA is TGTGCCAGTGGTGTAGCGGCG.

This clone appeared a few times. The read is 3 residues too short to cover the CDR3 end, so that end is filled in from the germline J gene. The rearrangement joins TRBV11-2 to TRBJ1-6, with unresolved D. CDR1 is SGHAT and CDR2 is FQNNGV in the germline V gene. This CDR3 has 14 amino acids. Trimming stripped 3 bases from V and 8 bases from J, with 11 bases between. Incomplete CDR3 DNA: TGTGCCAGCAGCTTGGGCCCGGCTGATTCACCC. Amino acids: CASSLGPADSP. The entire CDR3 protein reads CASSLGPADSPLHF.

Many counts were recorded for this clone. The CDR3 goes on 3 residues after the read ends, and that part is filled in from the germline J gene. V and J are TRBV5-1 and TRBJ2-5, with 7 positions matching TRBD1. The J segment lost 1 base and the V segment lost 4 bases, leaving 4 bases of the junction unmatched. The germline CDR1 and CDR2 sequences are SGHRS and YFSETQ. The CDR3 is 14 amino acids. The CDR3 here is CASSIGQVQETQYF. CDR3 DNA (partial): TGCGCCAGCAGCATCGGACAGGTCCAAGAGACC.

The sample holds many counts of this clone. The read gets to within 3 residues of the CDR3 end, and the germline J gene fills in the rest. V usage is TRBV28 and J usage is TRBJ2-1; TRBD2 agrees at 8 bases. The germline V gene encodes CDR1 MDHEN and CDR2 SYDVKM. This CDR3 has 17 amino acids. J gave up 5 bases and V 6 bases, and 15 bases lay outside the gene matches. The part of the CDR3 DNA that was read is TGTGCCAGCAGCCCCCCCGAACTAGCGGAGGTTAACAATGAG. The encoded protein is CASSPPELAEVNNE. The CDR3 in its entirety is CASSPPELAEVNNEQFF.

There are many counts of this clone. CDR3 DNA, as far as it was read: TGTGCCAGCGGACTACAGGGGGTTTACGAG. Encoded protein: CASGLQGVYE. The full CDR3 reads CASGLQGVYEQYF. V gene TRBV11-3 combines with J gene TRBJ2-7; TRBD1 matches 8 bases. The CDR3 end falls 3 residues outside the read, so it is completed with the germline J gene. V lost 8 bases and J lost 4; bases outside the gene matches: 7. Looked up from germline, CDR1 is SGHNT and CDR2 is YENEEA. The CDR3 runs 13 residues.

By sample share, this clone is medium-sized. The read ends 3 residues early relative to the CDR3; the germline J gene fills the gap. The genes are TRBV2 and TRBJ1-6; no firm D call. V was cut by 7 bases and J by 8 bases, with 12 bases left in between. The CDR3 is made up of 13 amino acids. Germline V gene data show CDR1 as SNHLY and CDR2 as FYNNEI. CDR3 residues: CASNRQADSPLHF. The covered CDR3 bases are TGTGCCAGCAATCGGCAGGCTGATTCACCC.

Details on this clone: The read terminates 3 residues ahead of where the CDR3 ends, so the germline J gene completes it. This chain joins TRBV7-9 and TRBJ2-2; tentative D call: TRBD1 (5 bases). The V end lost 7 bases, the J end lost 5 bases, and 17 bases lay between the germline ends. The CDR3 spans 15 residues. CDR1 is SEHNR, CDR2 FQNEAQ, per germline (reference sequence). The CDR3 DNA, read in part, is TGTGCCAGCACCCCAGGGAAGGAAATGACCGGGGAG. This encodes CASTPGKEMTGE. The full CDR3 protein reads CASTPGKEMTGELFF. Looking up the rest from reference TRBV7-9 and TRBJ2-2 gives the full variable domain: DTGVSQNPRHKITKRGQNVTFRCDPISEHNRLYWYRQTLGQGPEFLTYFQNEAQLEKSRLLSDRFSAERPKGSFSTLEIQRTEQGDSAMYLCASTPGKEMTGELFFGEGSRLTVL.

On this clone: The sequenced fragment ends 3 residues before the CDR3 boundary, so the rest is inferred from the germline J gene. This chain links TRBV6-4 with TRBJ2-7; TRBD1 matches at 7 bases. Germline assignment: CDR1 MRHNA and CDR2 SNTAGT. The CDR3 has 14 amino acids. V gave up 6 bases and J gave up 1 base; unmatched junction bases: 6. The CDR3 bases that were read are TGTGCCAGCAGCCGGGACAGTTTTTCCTACGAG. Protein product: CASSRDSFSYE. The full-length CDR3 reads as CASSRDSFSYEQYF.

This clone has a count of ten or more. The CDR3 is cut off 3 residues early in the read; its end comes from the germline J gene. The chain joins TRBV14 to TRBJ1-1; D gene unclear. CDR1 and CDR2 from the germline V gene are SGHDN and FVKESK. Deletions cut 8 bases from V and 0 bases from J, with 10 bases between. CDR3 length: 13 residues. The CDR3 here is CASDRVLNTEAFF. The CDR3 DNA, read in part, is TGTGCCAGCGATAGGGTTTTGAACACTGAA. Filled out from reference TRBV14 and TRBJ1-1, the complete variable domain reads EAGVTQFPSHSVIEKGQTVTLRCDPISGHDNLYWYRRVMGKEIKFLLHFVKESKQDESGMPNNRFLAERTGGTYSTLKVQPAELEDSGVYFCASDRVLNTEAFFGQGTRLTVV.

In the case of this clone: The read finishes 3 residues shy of the CDR3 end, and the germline J gene is used to complete it. The rearrangement joins TRBV6-1 to TRBJ1-2; possibly TRBD1 for D (6 bases). The V gene's germline CDR1 is MNHNS and CDR2 SASEGT. This CDR3 region has 14 residues. The germline V and J ends were trimmed by 4 bases and 6 bases, with 15 bases remaining between them. The CDR3 DNA, read in part, is TGTGCCAGCAGTGCGGCCGGGACAAACGATGGC. It translates to CASSAAGTNDG. The complete CDR3 protein is CASSAAGTNDGYTF.

This clone was counted many times. CDR3 bases read: TGTGCCAGTACTACACCCGCCCGGCTAGCGGGGGACAATGAG. Encoded protein: CASTTPARLAGDNE. The CDR3 as a whole reads CASTTPARLAGDNEQFF. The chain uses TRBV19 and TRBJ2-1; 10 bases match TRBD2. The read falls 3 residues short of the CDR3 end, and the missing part is taken from the germline J gene. Germline loops: CDR1 LNHDA, CDR2 SQIVND (reference sequence). The CDR3 sequence is 17 residues long. V lost 7 bases and J lost 5; bases outside the gene matches: 14.

This clone was picked up a small number of times. The read ends 3 residues early relative to the CDR3; the germline J gene fills the gap. This chain links TRBV18 with TRBJ2-5; tentative D call: TRBD2 (6 bases). There are 15 residues in the CDR3. Germline loops: CDR1 KGHSH, CDR2 LQKENI. The V gene lost 3 bases and the J gene lost 0 bases, with 11 bases spanning the gap. CDR3 sequence reads: CASSPMEGYQETQYF. The CDR3 bases that were read are TGTGCCAGCTCACCCATGGAGGGTTACCAAGAGACC.

In the case of this clone: The CDR3 goes on 3 residues after the read ends, and that part is filled in from the germline J gene. The genes are TRBV2 and TRBJ2-3; D not certain. Trimming pared 5 bases from V and 3 bases from J, leaving 12 bases between. The CDR3 contains 14 residues. Germline CDR1 reads SNHLY; CDR2 reads FYNNEI. The CDR3 spells CASSLLRVTDTQYF. The sequenced CDR3 bases are TGTGCCAGCAGTTTACTACGGGTGACAGATACG.

Sample share makes this clone medium-sized. Sequencing ends 3 residues short of the CDR3 end; the germline J gene provides the rest. V gene TRBV7-2 combines with J gene TRBJ2-7; D gene uncertain. Germline values: CDR1 SGHTA, CDR2 FQGNSA. CDR3 length: 15 residues. V shed 5 bases and J shed 3 bases, with 17 bases lying between them. CDR3 sequence: CASSPAFSKHYEQYF. The sequenced part of the CDR3 DNA is TGTGCCAGCAGCCCCGCTTTTAGCAAACACTACGAG.

Note on this clone: The CDR3 end lies 3 residues beyond the end of the read and is filled in from the germline J gene. The chain joins TRBV19 to TRBJ2-5, with 8 bases that match TRBD1. Unmatched junction bases numbered 9, after V lost 5 bases and J lost 4 bases. This CDR3 is built from 15 residues. CDR1 and CDR2 (germline): LNHDA, SQIVND (reference sequence). Partial CDR3 DNA: TGTGCCAGTAGTCCGCTCAGGGGGCGGTCAGAGACC. It yields the protein CASSPLRGRSET. The entire CDR3 protein reads CASSPLRGRSETQYF.

In this sample, this clone turned up many times. Here the CDR3 reads CASSRGQDNTEAFF. The part of the CDR3 DNA that was read is TGTGCCAGCAGTCGGGGACAGGACAACACTGAA. V gene TRBV6-2 or TRBV6-3 combines with J gene TRBJ1-1; TRBD1 aligns across 8 bases. The CDR3 is cut off 3 residues early in the read; its end comes from the germline J gene. The CDR3 sequence is 14 residues long. V shed 5 bases, J shed 2 bases, and the junction held 4 bases outside the gene matches. Germline CDR1 is MNHEY and CDR2 is SVGEGT.

A few counts support this clone. The CDR3 end lies 3 residues beyond the end of the read and is filled in from the germline J gene. The chain uses TRBV7-2 and TRBJ2-2; no clear D gene. This CDR3 region has 15 residues. Germline V CDR1 and CDR2: SGHTA, FQGNSA. V was shortened by 2 bases and J by 1 base, with 8 bases between the two germline ends. The CDR3 loop reads CASSLFERNTGELFF. The CDR3 DNA, read in part, is TGTGCCAGCAGCTTATTCGAGCGGAACACCGGGGAG. Together with reference TRBV7-2 and TRBJ2-2, the CDR3 gives the full variable domain: GAGVSQSPSNKVTEKGKDVELRCDPISGHTALYWYRQSLGQGLEFLIYFQGNSAPDKSGLPSDRFSAERTGGSVSTLTIQRTQQEDSAVYLCASSLFERNTGELFFGEGSRLTVL.